The next 11 T cell receptor beta chains were all read from a single sample in a study of CD8+ T cells in alopecia areata. Treatment defined: oral pan-JAK inhibitor, 5-10 mg twice daily. The sequencing template was cDNA reverse transcribed from extracted RNA. The data were produced by immunoSEQ multiplex PCR, yet TCRdb's version contains in-frame clones alone and is incomplete. The data show just under 65,000 clones, 35% to 55% seen once. The sample was CD8+ T cells sorted from blood, taken around week 36, from a patient treated with tofacitinib. The receptors stem from a human donor with alopecia areata.

Details on this clone: The sample contains more than one DNA sequence encoding this CDR3. The chain joins TRBV30 to TRBJ2-3; the match to TRBD2 covers 11 bases. J lost 5 bases, V lost 3 bases, and 4 bases had no gene match. Germline CDR1 is GTSNPN and CDR2 is SVGIG (reference sequence). This CDR3 is 14 amino acids long. CDR3 in amino acids: CAWRSGLAGDTQYF. CDR3 sequence (DNA): TGTGCCTGGAGGTCAGGACTAGCGGGAGATACGCAGTATTTT.

This clone has ten or more counts. This rearrangement joins TRBV19 to TRBJ2-3; D is possibly TRBD2 (6 bases). The CDR3 runs 14 residues. The V and J ends lost 6 bases and 6 bases respectively, with 16 bases between them. Germline-derived CDR1 and CDR2 are LNHDA and SQIVND (reference sequence). The CDR3 nucleotides read TGTGCCAGTAGCACCATAGCGGCCCGGGATACGCAGTATTTT. It specifies CASSTIAARDTQYF.

This chain uses TRBV9 with TRBJ1-4; a weak D match, TRBD1 (6 bases). The CDR3 loop spans 15 amino acids. The germline V gene has CDR1 SGDLS and CDR2 YYNGEE. The V end was cut by 3 bases, the J end by 8 bases, with 17 bases between. CDR3 region: CASSATWQGHEKLFF. CDR3 coding DNA: TGTGCCAGCAGCGCCACATGGCAGGGGCACGAAAAACTGTTTTTT.

The genes are TRBV29-1 and TRBJ2-1; TRBD1 aligns across 7 bases. CDR1 and CDR2 from the germline V gene are SQVTM and ANQGSEA. After removal of 5 bases from V and 7 bases from J, the junction contained 8 bases not matched to a gene. The CDR3 sequence is 13 residues long. The CDR3 DNA reads TGCAGCGTTCAAGGGGGCGCTTTTAATGAGCAGTTCTTC. Translated, it gives CSVQGGAFNEQFF.

The chain recombines TRBV5-4 with TRBJ2-5; D tentatively fits TRBD1 or TRBD2 (5 bases each). This CDR3 has 15 residues. V lost 3 bases, J lost 1 base, and 13 bases lay in between. Germline V gene lookup returns CDR1 SGHNT and CDR2 YYREEE (reference sequence). CDR3 loop: CASSSGTEVQETQYF. In DNA, the CDR3 is TGTGCCAGCAGCTCCGGGACCGAGGTCCAAGAGACCCAGTACTTC.

This clone occurred a few times. The chain is built from TRBV7-9 and TRBJ2-5; either TRBD1 or TRBD2 may supply D (5 bases each). Germline CDR1 and CDR2: SEHNR and FQNEAQ (reference sequence). The CDR3 sequence is 15 residues long. V shed 3 bases and J shed 1 base, with 12 bases lying between them. The CDR3 is CASSLTPGRQETQYF. The CDR3 bases are TGTGCCAGCAGCTTGACCCCGGGACGCCAAGAGACCCAGTACTTC.

The sample holds a few counts of this clone. The chain links TRBV6-4 to TRBJ2-1; TRBD2 aligns across 9 bases. The V segment lost 2 bases and the J segment 3 bases; nucleotides outside the gene matches: 5. The CDR3 is made up of 16 amino acids. Germline V gene data show CDR1 as MRHNA and CDR2 as SNTAGT. Here the CDR3 DNA reads TGTGCCAGCAGTGACACACGGACTAGCGACTACAATGAGCAGTTCTTC. It encodes CASSDTRTSDYNEQFF.

A few counts support this clone. V usage is TRBV7-3 and J usage is TRBJ2-1, with a possible D match to TRBD1 (6 bases). Germline CDR1 SGHTA, CDR2 FQGTGA. Between the trimmed V and J ends, which lost 4 bases and 0 bases, there was a span of 13 bases. The CDR3 sequence is 16 residues long. CDR3 in amino acids: CASSWGTGYSYNEQFF. The CDR3 region has the DNA TGTGCCAGCAGCTGGGGAACAGGGTACTCCTACAATGAGCAGTTCTTC. Complete variable domain (other parts from reference TRBV7-3 and TRBJ2-1): GAGVSQTPSNKVTEKGKYVELRCDPISGHTALYWYRQSLGQGPEFLIYFQGTGAADDSGLPNDRFFAVRPEGSVSTLKIQRTERGDSAVYLCASSWGTGYSYNEQFFGPGTRLTVL.

The chain's CDR3 is CAISGQTSGNIPADTQYF. In DNA, the CDR3 is TGTGCCATCAGTGGACAGACTAGCGGGAATATTCCGGCAGATACGCAGTATTTT. The chain links TRBV10-3 to TRBJ2-3, with TRBD2 matching 11 bases. The CDR3 is made up of 18 amino acids. V dropped 4 bases and J dropped 4; count of bases not matched to a gene: 13. Germline V CDR1 and CDR2: ENHRY, SYGVKD.

This chain uses TRBV4-1 with TRBJ2-1, with D maybe TRBD2 (5 bases). The CDR3 totals 16 residues. Deletions cut 4 bases from V and 9 bases from J, with 22 bases between. Germline V CDR1 and CDR2: MGHRA, YSYEKL. The CDR3 loop reads CASSLDPGRTVSEQFF. The CDR3 nucleotides are TGCGCCAGCAGCCTCGATCCGGGGAGAACCGTAAGTGAGCAGTTCTTC.

This clone was seen a few times. V is TRBV12-5 and J is TRBJ2-1, with a tentative D call TRBD2 (6 bases). CDR1 and CDR2 (germline): LGHNT, FRNRAP. Trimming removed 1 base at V and 4 bases at J, with 11 bases between. The CDR3 length is 15 residues. CDR3 protein: CASGLGGTDYNEQFF. CDR3 in DNA: TGTGCTAGTGGTTTGGGCGGGACCGATTACAATGAGCAGTTCTTC.